The 31 T cell receptor beta chains below all came from one sample that was sequenced in a study of blood T cell repertoires in COVID-19. The assay was immunoSEQ multiplex PCR, and TCRdb's table has in-frame clones only and misses some. The repertoire holds over 40,000 clones, 90% seen once, with less than 6.5% in the top ten. Sequenced input: peripheral blood. The receptors originated from a man in his sixties or seventies with acute or convalescent COVID-19.

This clone was seen a handful of times. The J gene is TRBJ1-2, the V gene TRBV29-1; D is perhaps TRBD1 (5 bases). The CDR3 covers 16 residues. V was cut by 4 bases and J by 2 bases, with 20 bases left in between. The germline gives CDR1 SQVTM, CDR2 ANQGSEA. The CDR3 spells CSVGGSGRGINYGYTF. CDR3 nucleotides: TGCAGCGTTGGAGGGTCTGGGAGGGGAATCAACTATGGCTACACCTTC.

This sequence joins TRBV6-6 and TRBJ2-1, with 8 bases matching TRBD2. J lost 4 bases, V lost 9 bases, and 8 bases had no gene match. CDR1 MNHNY and CDR2 SVGAGI come from the germline V gene (reference sequence). The CDR3 runs to 14 residues. CDR3 protein: CASNSAGAYNEQFF. CDR3 coding DNA: TGTGCCAGTAACTCAGCGGGGGCTTACAATGAGCAGTTCTTC.

J is TRBJ2-7 and V is TRBV28, with 9 bases lining up with TRBD1. V trimming: 7 bases; J trimming: 2 bases; junction bases outside the gene matches: 3. Germline V gene lookup returns CDR1 MDHEN and CDR2 SYDVKM. The CDR3 runs 13 residues. The CDR3 sequence is CASTDRGPYEQYF. CDR3 sequence (DNA): TGTGCCAGCACGGACAGGGGACCCTACGAGCAGTACTTC.

This sequence joins TRBV28 and TRBJ1-1, with 9 bases fitting TRBD1. Germline CDR1 and CDR2: MDHEN and SYDVKM. Trimming at V came to 6 bases and at J to 4 bases, leaving 3 bases not matched to a gene. The CDR3 loop spans 13 amino acids. Here the CDR3 reads CASRQTGGTEAFF. CDR3 in DNA: TGTGCCAGCAGGCAGACAGGGGGCACTGAAGCTTTCTTT.

The chain links TRBV7-2 to TRBJ1-5, with D possibly being TRBD1 (6 bases). The CDR3 is made up of 14 amino acids. Germline-derived CDR1 and CDR2 are SGHTA and FQGNSA. Between the trimmed V and J ends, which lost 4 bases and 2 bases, there was a span of 9 bases. CDR3 coding DNA: TGTGCCAGCAGCTCTAACAGGGGCAATCAGCCCCAGCATTTT. It encodes CASSSNRGNQPQHF.

The chain employs TRBV5-1 and TRBJ2-7; TRBD1 is a possible D gene (6 bases). Germline V lookup: CDR1 SGHRS, CDR2 YFSETQ. There are 14 residues in the CDR3. Between the trimmed V and J ends, which lost 5 bases and 5 bases, there was a span of 17 bases. CDR3 coding DNA: TGCGCCAGCAGTTTATATCCCGGGACAAACGAGCAGTACTTC. It specifies CASSLYPGTNEQYF.

V usage is TRBV7-3 and J usage is TRBJ1-1; 12 bases match TRBD1. Per germline, CDR1 SGHTA and CDR2 FQGTGA. The CDR3 is made up of 17 amino acids. The V segment lost 4 bases and the J segment 1 base; nucleotides outside the gene matches: 7. CDR3 in DNA: TGTGCCAGCAGCTCCTGGGACAGGGGGCGGACGAACACTGAAGCTTTCTTT. Encoded protein: CASSSWDRGRTNTEAFF.

The gene calls are TRBV5-1 and TRBJ1-4, with 11 bases aligning to TRBD1. The junction had 3 bases not matched to a gene; V was cut back by 1 base and J by 7 bases. The CDR3 is 15 amino acids. Germline assignment: CDR1 SGHRS and CDR2 YFSETQ. The CDR3 DNA sequence: TGCGCCAGCAGCTTGTGGACAGGGGGCGGTGAAAAACTGTTTTTT. This translates into CASSLWTGGGEKLFF.

V is TRBV5-1 and J is TRBJ2-5; 7 nucleotides agree with TRBD2. The CDR3 is 15 residues long. Germline V gene data show CDR1 as SGHRS and CDR2 as YFSETQ. J gave up 1 base and V 1 base, and 4 bases lay outside the gene matches. Written as DNA, the CDR3 is TGCGCCAGCAGCTTGTCGGGACTACTCCAAGAGACCCAGTACTTC. This translates into CASSLSGLLQETQYF.

This clone was counted only a few times. As DNA, the CDR3 is TGTGCCAGCAGGCCCCAACTAGCGGGGGGTGGAAATGAGCAGTTCTTC. Its protein is CASRPQLAGGGNEQFF. V and J are TRBV28 and TRBJ2-1, with 12 nucleotides matching TRBD2. With V trimmed by 6 bases and J by 7 bases, 10 bases remained unmatched. The germline gives CDR1 MDHEN, CDR2 SYDVKM. The CDR3 spans 16 residues. Full variable domain (rest looked up from reference TRBV28 and TRBJ2-1): DVKVTQSSRYLVKRTGEKVFLECVQDMDHENMFWYRQDPGLGLRLIYFSYDVKMKEKGDIPEGYSVSREKKERFSLILESASTNQTSMYLCASRPQLAGGGNEQFFGPGTRLTVL.

This chain links TRBV29-1 with TRBJ1-1, with TRBD1 as a possible D gene (6 bases). The CDR3 runs 13 residues. Trimming cost V 2 bases and J 5 bases, with 12 bases left between them. Germline CDR1 and CDR2: SQVTM and ANQGSEA. CDR3 sequence (DNA): TGCAGCGTTGAACCAGGGGTGAGAACTGAAGCTTTCTTT. Its translation is CSVEPGVRTEAFF.

CDR3 in amino acids: CASSQGFGRQRVIQYF. CDR3 sequence (DNA): TGCGCCAGCAGCCAAGGATTCGGGAGACAGCGGGTCATTCAGTACTTC. The chain carries TRBV4-1 and TRBJ2-4; D might be TRBD2 (6 bases). V was shortened by 1 base and J by 9 bases, with 19 bases between the two germline ends. CDR3 size: 16 residues. Looked up from germline, CDR1 is MGHRA and CDR2 is YSYEKL.

The chain joins TRBV30 to TRBJ1-1; TRBD1 matches at 7 bases. Germline V CDR1 and CDR2: GTSNPN, SVGIG (reference sequence). The CDR3 consists of 12 residues. With V trimmed by 4 bases and J by 8 bases, 7 bases remained unmatched. The CDR3 DNA reads as TGTGCCTGGACCACAGGGGACAGAGAAGCTTTCTTT. Protein: CAWTTGDREAFF.

The chain recombines TRBV7-9 with TRBJ1-1; 8 positions match TRBD1. Germline V gene lookup returns CDR1 SEHNR and CDR2 FQNEAQ (reference sequence). J was trimmed by 13 bases and V by 1 base; bases with no gene match: 11. The CDR3 runs to 14 residues. The CDR3: CASSLGGGDRGDFF. In DNA, the CDR3 is TGTGCCAGCAGCTTAGGTGGAGGCGACAGGGGCGATTTCTTT.

The rearrangement uses TRBV7-3 and TRBJ1-1, with a possible D match to TRBD1 (6 bases). Germline V gene data show CDR1 as SGHTA and CDR2 as FQGTGA. Trimming took off 3 bases at V and 7 bases at J, with 12 bases between the two ends. The CDR3 runs to 13 residues. The chain's CDR3 is CASSLTGQHEAFF. The DNA of the CDR3 is TGTGCCAGCAGCTTGACAGGACAGCATGAAGCTTTCTTT.

The J gene is TRBJ1-5, the V gene TRBV10-3, with 9 nucleotides matching TRBD1. The CDR3 is made up of 16 amino acids. CDR1 ENHRY and CDR2 SYGVKD come from the germline V gene. With 5 bases clipped from V and 4 bases from J, the junction kept 9 bases outside the gene matches. In DNA, the CDR3 is TGTGCCATCAGTCCCGGGACAGGGAAACAAAATCAGCCCCAGCATTTT. Encoded protein: CAISPGTGKQNQPQHF.

The V call is TRBV7-2, the J call TRBJ1-2; D is unresolved. CDR1 is SGHTA and CDR2 is FQGNSA in the germline V gene. Trimming cost V 3 bases and J 9 bases, with 23 bases left between them. This CDR3 has 16 amino acids. The CDR3 sequence: CASSLEKPSGWRSYTF. CDR3 bases: TGTGCCAGCAGCTTGGAAAAACCGTCGGGGTGGAGGAGCTACACCTTC. The full variable domain, its missing parts supplied by reference TRBV7-2 and TRBJ1-2, is GAGVSQSPSNKVTEKGKDVELRCDPISGHTALYWYRQSLGQGLEFLIYFQGNSAPDKSGLPSDRFSAERTGGSVSTLTIQRTQQEDSAVYLCASSLEKPSGWRSYTFGSGTRLTVV.

V and J are TRBV30 and TRBJ2-1; 12 bases match TRBD1. The junction had 10 bases not matched to a gene; V was cut back by 4 bases and J by 0 bases. The length of the CDR3 is 18 residues. The V gene's germline CDR1 is GTSNPN and CDR2 SVGIG (reference sequence). The CDR3 is CAWKHWWGQGASYNEQFF. CDR3 nucleotides: TGTGCCTGGAAGCACTGGTGGGGACAGGGGGCCTCCTACAATGAGCAGTTCTTC.

The chain is built from TRBV19 and TRBJ2-1; 8 bases agree with TRBD2. Germline V gene lookup returns CDR1 LNHDA and CDR2 SQIVND (reference sequence). After removal of 5 bases from V and 3 bases from J, the junction contained 9 bases not matched to a gene. The CDR3 is 16 residues long. CDR3: CASSSRAGASYNEQFF. DNA of the CDR3: TGTGCCAGTAGTTCTAGAGCGGGGGCCAGCTACAATGAGCAGTTCTTC.

V usage is TRBV18 and J usage is TRBJ2-2, with D uncertain. CDR3 length: 14 amino acids. V lost 3 bases to trimming and J lost 5 bases, with 10 bases between them. Germline V lookup: CDR1 KGHSH, CDR2 LQKENI. The CDR3 loop reads CASSPDIVTGELFF. The CDR3 DNA follows: TGTGCCAGCTCACCTGACATCGTAACCGGGGAGCTGTTTTTT. The whole variable domain, filled in from reference TRBV18 and TRBJ2-2, reads NAGVMQNPRHLVRRRGQEARLRCSPMKGHSHVYWYRQLPEEGLKFMVYLQKENIIDESGMPKERFSAEFPKEGPSILRIQQVVRGDSAAYFCASSPDIVTGELFFGEGSRLTVL.

This chain links TRBV21-1 with TRBJ2-3; the D call of TRBD1 is as the table states it, not checked on the DNA. TRBV21-1 is a listed pseudogene. The CDR3 sequence is 18 residues long. For the CDR3, the DNA is TGTGCCAGCAGCACCACGCTTTCTAGGGGAAATACCACAGATACGCAGTATTTT. This gives the protein CASSTTLSRGNTTDTQYF.

The chain uses TRBV28 and TRBJ1-5; D gene ambiguous. In germline, CDR1 is MDHEN, CDR2 SYDVKM. Trimming shortened V by 4 bases and J by 3 bases, and 19 bases separated the two germline ends. The length of the CDR3 is 17 residues. The DNA of the CDR3 is TGTGCCAGCAGTTCACCGACACGACAAAACTCCAATCAGCCCCAGCATTTT. As protein: CASSSPTRQNSNQPQHF. The whole variable domain, remainder taken from reference TRBV28 and TRBJ1-5, is DVKVTQSSRYLVKRTGEKVFLECVQDMDHENMFWYRQDPGLGLRLIYFSYDVKMKEKGDIPEGYSVSREKKERFSLILESASTNQTSMYLCASSSPTRQNSNQPQHFGDGTRLSIL.

V usage is TRBV18 and J usage is TRBJ1-2; perhaps TRBD1 as D (5 bases). CDR3 size: 14 residues. Germline CDR1 is KGHSH and CDR2 is LQKENI. V lost 3 bases and J 0 bases, leaving 8 bases between the germline ends. CDR3 in DNA: TGTGCCAGCTCACCCGACAGAACTAACTATGGCTACACCTTC. This sequence encodes CASSPDRTNYGYTF.

CDR3 loop: CASSVRRGETQYF. The DNA for the CDR3 is TGTGCCAGCAGCGTTCGACGGGGGGAGACCCAGTACTTC. The genes are TRBV2 and TRBJ2-5; D is possibly TRBD2 (6 bases). The CDR3 sequence is 13 residues long. Germline V gives CDR1 SNHLY, CDR2 FYNNEI. Trimming shortened V by 6 bases and J by 5 bases, and 13 bases separated the two germline ends.

The V gene is TRBV5-4, the J gene TRBJ1-1; a possible D gene is TRBD1 (5 bases). CDR3 length: 14 residues. Trimming removed 3 bases at V and 5 bases at J, with 14 bases between. Germline CDR1 SGHNT, CDR2 YYREEE (reference sequence). The CDR3 here is CASSSRGGGTEAFF. DNA of the CDR3: TGTGCCAGCAGCTCCCGCGGCGGGGGGACTGAAGCTTTCTTT. Full variable domain (missing parts from reference TRBV5-4 and TRBJ1-1): ETGVTQSPTHLIKTRGQQVTLRCSSQSGHNTVSWYQQALGQGPQFIFQYYREEENGRGNFPPRFSGLQFPNYSSELNVNALELDDSALYLCASSSRGGGTEAFFGQGTRLTVV.

CDR3 DNA: TGCGCCAGCTCTCCTGGGGGGAGGGGCGCGAACACCGGGGAGCTGTTTTTT. Residues: CASSPGGRGANTGELFF. J is TRBJ2-2 and V is TRBV5-1, with 7 bases fitting TRBD2. The germline gives CDR1 SGHRS, CDR2 YFSETQ. The CDR3 runs 17 residues. The J segment lost 0 bases and the V segment lost 7 bases, leaving 12 bases of the junction unmatched.

V usage is TRBV11-2 and J usage is TRBJ1-1, with 9 bases matching TRBD1. The V gene's germline CDR1 is SGHAT and CDR2 FQNNGV. The CDR3 is 14 residues long. Trimming removed 6 bases from V and 6 bases from J; junction bases left unmatched: 8. CDR3 sequence: CASSWNRGLSEAFF. CDR3 coding DNA: TGTGCCAGCAGTTGGAACAGGGGGCTCTCTGAAGCTTTCTTT.

The chain recombines TRBV6-5 with TRBJ2-7; 7 bases map to TRBD2. V gave up 0 bases and J gave up 4 bases; unmatched junction bases: 6. CDR1 MNHEY and CDR2 SVGAGI come from the germline V gene. The CDR3 is 15 amino acids. The CDR3 loop is CASSYSGGSLYEQYF. The DNA for the CDR3 is TGTGCCAGCAGTTACTCCGGGGGGAGTCTTTACGAGCAGTACTTC.

This chain joins TRBV5-6 and TRBJ1-6; 7 bases map to TRBD1. The CDR3 is made up of 15 amino acids. The J segment lost 7 bases and the V segment lost 2 bases, leaving 6 bases of the junction unmatched. In germline, CDR1 is SGHDT, CDR2 YYEEEE. In DNA, the CDR3 is TGTGCCAGCAGCTTATCCCGACAGGGAAATTCACCCCTCCACTTT. This codes for CASSLSRQGNSPLHF.

Here the CDR3 reads CASSLLGADGYTF. Here the CDR3 DNA reads TGTGCCAGCAGCTTATTGGGGGCGGATGGCTACACCTTC. The chain couples TRBV7-6 to TRBJ1-2; a possible D gene is TRBD1 (6 bases). The V end was cut by 2 bases, the J end by 6 bases, with 10 bases between. Germline V gene sequence: CDR1 SGHVS, CDR2 FNYEAQ. This CDR3 is built from 13 residues.

The chain employs TRBV20-1 and TRBJ2-3, with a weak D call TRBD1 (5 bases). Germline CDR1 DFQATT, CDR2 SNEGSKA (reference sequence). The CDR3 spans 12 residues. The V and J ends lost 3 bases and 3 bases respectively, with 7 bases between them. CDR3 bases: TGCAGTGCTAGTCAGGGAACAGATACGCAGTATTTT. Translation: CSASQGTDTQYF.